The sequence of this T cell receptor (beta chain) was determined in a study of T cells after posttransplantation cyclophosphamide. General study results and limits: Blood and skin or GI T cell repertoires showed limited TRB overlap. TRB clonality was highly associated with recipient CMV seropositivity and reactivation.

Clones were read by immunoSEQ multiplex PCR, and TCRdb kept only the in-frame ones, dropping some. The sample contains approximately 3,800 clones, about 70% of which appear only once. Cyclophosphamide on days +3 and +4 followed busulfan-fludarabine conditioning and a marrow graft. As for this clone: Its antigen remains unknown.

Germline CDR1 is LGHNA and CDR2 is YNFKEQ. The V end lost 1 base, the J end lost 3 bases, and 9 bases lay between the germline ends. The CDR3 sequence is 14 residues long. The receptor was derived from a female patient between 40 and 50 years old who received an allogeneic stem cell transplant from a related donor, was CMV-positive, and had no GVHD. The graft donor may have contributed some T cells. This rearrangement joins TRBV4-2 to TRBJ1-1; D might be TRBD1 (5 bases). This material consisted of CD8+ T cells sorted from PBMCs, taken 1162 days after allogeneic stem cell transplant with posttransplant cyclophosphamide. In DNA form, the CDR3 reads TGTGCCAGCAGCCAAGTAGGGGATGACACTGAAGCTTTCTTT. Residues: CASSQVGDDTEAFF.